The 12 T cell receptor beta chains below come from one sample, sequenced in a study of memory CD4+ T cells and cytomegalovirus serostatus. The sort gate was single viable CD3+CD4+CD8-CD45RO+ cells for memory CD4+ T cells. Profiled with immunoSEQ multiplex PCR; TCRdb holds only in-frame clones, not every one. The profile shows 70,000 or so clones, 60% to 80% of them singletons. Sequenced sample: memory CD4+ T cells from blood. These receptors all come from an adult in good health and CMV-seropositive.

The V gene is TRBV7-2, the J gene TRBJ1-4; TRBD1 matches 7 bases. The CDR3 loop spans 16 amino acids. The germline gives CDR1 SGHTA, CDR2 FQGNSA. Unmatched junction bases numbered 13, after V lost 5 bases and J lost 7 bases. This chain's CDR3 is CASSQRGGRTGEKLFF. The CDR3 nucleotides are TGTGCCAGCAGCCAAAGGGGGGGGAGGACAGGTGAAAAACTGTTTTTT.

The genes are TRBV14 and TRBJ2-5; D unresolved. This CDR3 is built from 15 residues. The V end was cut by 4 bases, the J end by 5 bases, with 17 bases between. CDR1 is SGHDN, CDR2 FVKESK, per germline. The CDR3 sequence is CASSLRRSIRETQYF. Here the CDR3 DNA reads TGTGCCAGCAGCCTCAGACGATCTATTCGGGAGACCCAGTACTTC.

A single count supports this clone. The chain recombines TRBV7-2 with TRBJ2-7, with 8 bases identical to TRBD2. V lost 4 bases and J lost 0; bases outside the gene matches: 2. Germline CDR1 reads SGHTA; CDR2 reads FQGNSA. This CDR3 spans 14 amino acids. CDR3 protein: CASSWGTSSYEQYF. The CDR3 nucleotides are TGTGCCAGCAGCTGGGGGACTAGCTCCTACGAGCAGTACTTC. The variable domain in full, with the rest retrieved from reference TRBV7-2 and TRBJ2-7, is GAGVSQSPSNKVTEKGKDVELRCDPISGHTALYWYRQSLGQGLEFLIYFQGNSAPDKSGLPSDRFSAERTGGSVSTLTIQRTQQEDSAVYLCASSWGTSSYEQYFGPGTRLTVT.

This chain uses TRBV19 with TRBJ1-5, with a weak D call TRBD1 (6 bases). Germline V gene sequence: CDR1 LNHDA, CDR2 SQIVND (reference sequence). The CDR3 covers 15 residues. Trimming stripped 0 bases from V and 5 bases from J, with 11 bases between. The DNA for the CDR3 is TGTGCCAGTAGTATAGACCGGGGGCCCCATCAGCCCCAGCATTTT. It yields the protein CASSIDRGPHQPQHF.

This clone came up a few times. The V gene is TRBV19, the J gene TRBJ1-5; D might be TRBD1 (5 bases). The CDR3 runs 12 residues. The V gene's germline CDR1 is LNHDA and CDR2 SQIVND (reference sequence). Trimming took 5 bases from V and 7 from J, leaving 9 bases between them. The CDR3 region has the DNA TGTGCCAGTAGTGTAGGGGACCAGCCCCAGCATTTT. It is translated as CASSVGDQPQHF.

This chain joins TRBV6-7 and TRBJ2-7; 7 bases line up with TRBD1. TRBV6-7 falls under the ORF class, with uncertain function. This CDR3 has 16 residues. V shed 8 bases, J shed 2 bases, and the junction held 15 bases outside the gene matches. For the CDR3, the DNA is TGTGCCAGCGCAATCCACCGGGACAGACATACCTACGAGCAGTACTTC. This encodes CASAIHRDRHTYEQYF.

The V and J genes are TRBV5-6 and TRBJ1-5, with TRBD1 as a possible D gene (5 bases). The CDR3 covers 15 residues. V lost 0 bases, J lost 8 bases, and 15 bases lay in between. Germline loops: CDR1 SGHDT, CDR2 YYEEEE. The CDR3 sequence is CASSLAGRSREPQHF. CDR3 in DNA: TGTGCCAGCAGCTTGGCCGGGAGGTCCAGGGAGCCCCAGCATTTT.

The chain carries TRBV18 and TRBJ1-5; tentatively, D is TRBD1 (6 bases). With 6 bases removed from V and 4 bases from J, the gap between germline ends came to 10 bases. Germline V gene lookup returns CDR1 KGHSH and CDR2 LQKENI. The CDR3 length is 13 residues. As DNA, the CDR3 is TGTGCCAGCTCCCTCCAGGGGAATCAGCCCCAGCATTTT. Protein: CASSLQGNQPQHF.

V usage is TRBV6-1 and J usage is TRBJ2-7, with 13 nucleotides matching TRBD2. Germline V CDR1 and CDR2: MNHNS, SASEGT. The CDR3 sequence is 16 residues long. With 2 bases clipped from V and 4 bases from J, the junction kept 5 bases outside the gene matches. CDR3 sequence reads: CASSERTSGGVYEQYF. The CDR3 coding sequence is TGTGCCAGCAGTGAACGGACTAGCGGGGGAGTGTACGAGCAGTACTTC.

The V call is TRBV4-3, the J call TRBJ2-1; 7 bases match TRBD2. The CDR3 contains 16 residues. The germline CDR1 and CDR2 sequences are LGHNA and YSLEER. Trimming at V came to 5 bases and at J to 0 bases, leaving 7 bases not matched to a gene. CDR3 DNA sequence: TGCGCCAGCAGCTCGGACGGGGAGGGCTCCTACAATGAGCAGTTCTTC. This translates into CASSSDGEGSYNEQFF.

V usage is TRBV4-1 and J usage is TRBJ1-1, with D possibly TRBD1 on 5 matching bases. Germline V gives CDR1 MGHRA, CDR2 YSYEKL. Trimming removed 6 bases from V and 11 bases from J, with 22 bases in between. The CDR3 is made up of 14 amino acids. The CDR3 nucleotides are TGCGCCAGCAGACCCAAGGATCTAGCTCGGGGGGCTTTCTTT. This sequence encodes CASRPKDLARGAFF.

This sequence joins TRBV5-1 and TRBJ2-5, with unresolved D. V was trimmed by 0 bases and J by 0 bases, leaving 6 bases between them. Germline V CDR1 and CDR2: SGHRS, YFSETQ. There are 14 residues in the CDR3. CDR3 region: CASSLVNDQETQYF. The CDR3 DNA is TGCGCCAGCAGCTTGGTTAACGACCAAGAGACCCAGTACTTC.